This T cell receptor (beta chain) is from a study of human T cells and chemical hapten exposure. The overall study: It was small differences in pooled library volume that mainly caused per-sample TCR yields to vary.

Individual cDNA molecules had unique molecular identifiers attached to them by the library. In the original analysis: Sample TCR totals centred on a median of approximately 95,000, ranging roughly 23,224 to 700,000. TCRdb re-analysed the 5' RACE reads in MiXCR, keeping a single row per CDR3 protein. TCRdb, not the original authors, processed these V and J calls. Among about 110,000 distinct CDR3 sequences listed, 19% were seen once. The V gene end was trimmed by 6 bases and the J gene end by 6 bases; junction bases not matched to a gene: 6. CDR3 size: 16 residues. Germline V CDR1 and CDR2: MGHDK, SYGVNS. This clonotype was seen repeatedly, ten times or more. The template was total RNA from unfractionated whole blood.

V is TRBV25-1 and J is TRBJ2-2, with 14 bases fitting TRBD2. This sequence was found in a human donor in good health. The CDR3 coding sequence is TGTGCCAGCAGGACGGGGACTAGCGGGAGTGCCGGGGAGCTGTTTTTT. This translates into CASRTGTSGSAGELFF.